Here is one T cell receptor (beta chain) with its context. Its antigen remains unknown. This specimen comes from a study of graft-versus-host responses after intestinal transplantation. For the study at large: Transplant types were multivisceral, liver-intestinal, or isolated intestinal. Every recipient underwent anti-thymocyte globulin induction, then tacrolimus and steroids for approximately three years.

The protocol was immunoSEQ multiplex PCR, while the TCRdb copy is restricted to in-frame clones and leaves out a portion. In the table there are 85,000 to 100,000 clones, about 82% of which are singletons. The CDR3 sequence is 16 residues long. The V gene's germline CDR1 is SGHAT and CDR2 FQDESV (reference sequence). Trimming left V 8 bases short and J 1 base short, with 19 bases between. Study observations and caveats: Early after transplant, HvG clones declined as circulating GvH clones peaked.

This chain uses TRBV11-1 with TRBJ2-3, with D possibly called TRBD1 or TRBD2 (5 bases each). The receptor comes from a human patient who received an intestinal transplant, so some T cells may come from the graft donor. Sequencing was performed on PBMCs, taken 255 days after intestinal transplant. The CDR3 region is CASQPGPGRRTDTQYF. The CDR3, as DNA: TGTGCCAGCCAGCCTGGTCCGGGACGGCGCACAGATACGCAGTATTTT.